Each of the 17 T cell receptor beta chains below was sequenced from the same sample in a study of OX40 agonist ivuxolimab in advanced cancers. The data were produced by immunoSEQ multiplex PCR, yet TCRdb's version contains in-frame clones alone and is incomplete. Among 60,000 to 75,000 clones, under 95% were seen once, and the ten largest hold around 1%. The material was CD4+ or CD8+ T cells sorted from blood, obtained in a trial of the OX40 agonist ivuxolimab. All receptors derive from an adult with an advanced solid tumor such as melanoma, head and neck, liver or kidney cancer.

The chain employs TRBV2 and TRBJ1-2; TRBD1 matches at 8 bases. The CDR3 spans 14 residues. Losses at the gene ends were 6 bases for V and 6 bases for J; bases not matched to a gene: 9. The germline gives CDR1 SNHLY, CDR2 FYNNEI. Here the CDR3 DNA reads TGTGCCAGCAGCGGCGGACAGGGATCGAATGGCTACACCTTC. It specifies CASSGGQGSNGYTF.

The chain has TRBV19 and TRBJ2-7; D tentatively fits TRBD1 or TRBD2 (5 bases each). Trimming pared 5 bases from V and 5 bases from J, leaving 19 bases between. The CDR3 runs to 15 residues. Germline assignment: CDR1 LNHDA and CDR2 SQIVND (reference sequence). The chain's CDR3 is CASSPRDRGPNEQYF. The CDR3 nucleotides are TGTGCCAGTAGTCCCCGGGACCGCGGGCCCAACGAGCAGTACTTC.

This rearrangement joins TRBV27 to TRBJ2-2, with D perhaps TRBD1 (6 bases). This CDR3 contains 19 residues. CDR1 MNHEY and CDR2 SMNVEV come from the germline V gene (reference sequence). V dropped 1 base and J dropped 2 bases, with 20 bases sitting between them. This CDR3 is CASSLLLWQGSLNTGELFF. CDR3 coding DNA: TGTGCCAGCAGTTTATTACTATGGCAGGGGTCCCTAAACACCGGGGAGCTGTTTTTT.

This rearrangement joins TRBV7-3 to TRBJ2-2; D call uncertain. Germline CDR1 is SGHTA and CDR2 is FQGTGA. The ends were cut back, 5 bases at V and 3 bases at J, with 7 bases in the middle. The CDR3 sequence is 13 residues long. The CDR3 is CASSQTHTGELFF. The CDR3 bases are TGTGCCAGCAGCCAGACACACACCGGGGAGCTGTTTTTT.

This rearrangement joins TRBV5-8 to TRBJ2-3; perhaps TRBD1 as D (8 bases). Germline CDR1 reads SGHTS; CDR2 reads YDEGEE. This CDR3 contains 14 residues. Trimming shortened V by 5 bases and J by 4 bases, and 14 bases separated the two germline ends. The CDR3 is CASSNRGGADTQYF. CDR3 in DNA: TGTGCCAGCAGTAACAGGGGGGGAGCAGATACGCAGTATTTT.

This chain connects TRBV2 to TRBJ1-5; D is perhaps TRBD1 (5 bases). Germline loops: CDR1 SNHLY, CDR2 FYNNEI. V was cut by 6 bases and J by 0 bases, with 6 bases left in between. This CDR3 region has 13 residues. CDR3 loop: CASSRDSNQPQHF. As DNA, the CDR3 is TGTGCCAGCAGCAGGGATAGCAATCAGCCCCAGCATTTT.

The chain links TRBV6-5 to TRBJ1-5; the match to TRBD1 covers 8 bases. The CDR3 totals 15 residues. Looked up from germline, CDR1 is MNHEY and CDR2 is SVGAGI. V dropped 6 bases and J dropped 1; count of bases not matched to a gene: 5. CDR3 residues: CASRRTGQSNQPQHF. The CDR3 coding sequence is TGTGCCAGCAGACGGACAGGGCAGAGCAATCAGCCCCAGCATTTT.

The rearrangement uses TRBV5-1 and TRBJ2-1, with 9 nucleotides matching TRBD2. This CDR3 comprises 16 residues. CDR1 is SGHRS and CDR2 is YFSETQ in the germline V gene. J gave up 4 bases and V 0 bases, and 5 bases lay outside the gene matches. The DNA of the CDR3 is TGCGCCAGCAGCTTGGATAGACTAGCGGCTTACAATGAGCAGTTCTTC. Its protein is CASSLDRLAAYNEQFF. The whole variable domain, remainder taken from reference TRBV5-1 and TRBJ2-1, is KAGVTQTPRYLIKTRGQQVTLSCSPISGHRSVSWYQQTPGQGLQFLFEYFSETQRNKGNFPGRFSGRQFSNSRSEMNVSTLELGDSALYLCASSLDRLAAYNEQFFGPGTRLTVL.

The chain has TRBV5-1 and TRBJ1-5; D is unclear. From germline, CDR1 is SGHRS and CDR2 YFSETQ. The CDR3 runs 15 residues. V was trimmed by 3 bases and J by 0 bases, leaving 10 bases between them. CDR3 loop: CASSSGGNSNQPQHF. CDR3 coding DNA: TGCGCCAGCAGCTCGGGTGGTAATAGCAATCAGCCCCAGCATTTT.

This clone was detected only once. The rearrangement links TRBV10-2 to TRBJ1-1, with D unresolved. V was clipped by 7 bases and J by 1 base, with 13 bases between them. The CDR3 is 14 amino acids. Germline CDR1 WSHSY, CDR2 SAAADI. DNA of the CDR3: TGCGCCAGCAAAGATCGGTCAGGGAACACTGAAGCTTTCTTT. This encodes CASKDRSGNTEAFF.

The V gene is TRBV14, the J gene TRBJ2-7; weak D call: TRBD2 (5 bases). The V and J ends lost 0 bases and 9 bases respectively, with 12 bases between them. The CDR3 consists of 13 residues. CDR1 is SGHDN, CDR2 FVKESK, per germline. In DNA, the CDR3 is TGTGCCAGCAGCCAAGAGCGTGAGGGCCTGCAGTACTTC. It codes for CASSQEREGLQYF. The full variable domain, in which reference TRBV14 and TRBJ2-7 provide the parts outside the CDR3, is EAGVTQFPSHSVIEKGQTVTLRCDPISGHDNLYWYRRVMGKEIKFLLHFVKESKQDESGMPNNRFLAERTGGTYSTLKVQPAELEDSGVYFCASSQEREGLQYFGPGTRLTVT.

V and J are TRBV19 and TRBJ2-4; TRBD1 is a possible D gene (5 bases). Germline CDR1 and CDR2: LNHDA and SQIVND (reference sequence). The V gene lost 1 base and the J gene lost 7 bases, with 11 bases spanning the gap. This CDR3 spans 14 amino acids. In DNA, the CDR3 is TGTGCCAGTAGTATAGGGGGCCAGTACAACATTCAGTACTTC. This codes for CASSIGGQYNIQYF. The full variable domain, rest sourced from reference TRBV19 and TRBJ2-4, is DGGITQSPKYLFRKEGQNVTLSCEQNLNHDAMYWYRQDPGQGLRLIYYSQIVNDFQKGDIAEGYSVSREKKESFPLTVTSAQKNPTAFYLCASSIGGQYNIQYFGAGTRLSVL.

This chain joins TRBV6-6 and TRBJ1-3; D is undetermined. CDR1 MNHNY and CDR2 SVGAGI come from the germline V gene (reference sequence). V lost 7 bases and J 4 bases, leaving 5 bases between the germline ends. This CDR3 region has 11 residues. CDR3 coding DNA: TGTGCCAGCAACCGCGGAAACACCATATATTTT. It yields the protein CASNRGNTIYF.

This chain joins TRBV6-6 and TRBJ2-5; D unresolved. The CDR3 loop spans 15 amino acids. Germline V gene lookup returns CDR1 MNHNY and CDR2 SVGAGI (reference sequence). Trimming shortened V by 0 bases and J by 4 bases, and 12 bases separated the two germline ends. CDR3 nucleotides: TGTGCCAGCAGTTACTCGACCGGGCCCGGAGAGACCCAGTACTTC. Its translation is CASSYSTGPGETQYF.

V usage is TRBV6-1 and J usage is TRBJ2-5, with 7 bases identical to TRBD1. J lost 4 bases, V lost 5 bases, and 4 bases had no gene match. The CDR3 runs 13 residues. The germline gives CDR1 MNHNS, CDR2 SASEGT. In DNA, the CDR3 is TGTGCCAGCAGTCCGACAGGGAGAGAGACCCAGTACTTC. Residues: CASSPTGRETQYF.

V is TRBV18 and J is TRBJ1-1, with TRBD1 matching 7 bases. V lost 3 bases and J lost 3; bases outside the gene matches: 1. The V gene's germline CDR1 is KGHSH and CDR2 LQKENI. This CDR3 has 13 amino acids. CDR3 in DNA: TGTGCCAGCTCACCGGGGACAGACACTGAAGCTTTCTTT. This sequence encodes CASSPGTDTEAFF.

The chain's CDR3 is CASTWSRAEETQYF. The DNA of the CDR3 is TGTGCCAGCACTTGGTCGCGGGCAGAAGAGACCCAGTACTTC. This chain links TRBV6-1 with TRBJ2-5; the D gene is possibly TRBD2 (5 bases). The V end lost 7 bases, the J end lost 3 bases, and 15 bases lay between the germline ends. CDR3 size: 14 residues. Germline CDR1 is MNHNS and CDR2 is SASEGT.